Shown below are 22 T cell receptor beta chains from a single sample sequenced in a study of CD8+CD57+ T cells in acquired aplastic anemia. Genomic DNA provided the template from which TCR beta VDJ and CDR3 profiles were obtained. TCRdb reprocessed the reads via MiXCR and lists one record per CDR3 protein. The repertoire consists of some 140,000 distinct CDR3 sequences, with roughly two fifths occurring once and the leading ten covering 8.4%. Sequenced material: sorted CD4+, CD8+, or CD8+CD57+ T cells (not recorded which) from PBMCs. These TCRs come from a human donor in good health, serving as a control.

This chain uses TRBV20-1 with TRBJ2-7, with D possibly TRBD2 on 6 matching bases. V gave up 3 bases and J gave up 1 base, with 22 bases separating them. CDR3 length: 17 residues. Germline CDR1 reads DFQATT; CDR2 reads SNEGSKA (reference sequence). CDR3 region: CSASWIVGGRGSYEQYF. The CDR3 DNA reads as TGCAGTGCTAGCTGGATAGTTGGGGGGAGAGGTTCCTACGAGCAGTACTTC.

This clonotype was seen repeatedly, ten times or more. As DNA, the CDR3 is TGTGCCAGCAGTTTGCTCTCTGAAGCTTTCTTT. Its translation: CASSLLSEAFF. The rearrangement uses TRBV12-3 or TRBV12-4 and TRBJ1-1; D remains unclear. V was cut by 3 bases and J by 6 bases, with 5 bases left in between. This CDR3 region has 11 residues.

Worth noting for this clonotype: The germline gene is not matched at one end of the junction; a read error may be the cause. V is TRBV6-6 and J is TRBJ1-3; D is possibly TRBD1 (5 bases). CDR3 size: 11 residues. Germline V lookup: CDR1 MNHNY, CDR2 SVGAGI (reference sequence). The CDR3 here is CAGGSGNTMYF. The CDR3, as DNA: TGTGCCGGGGGTTCTGGAAACACCATGTATTTT.

This clonotype was recorded at least ten times. The CDR3 loop is CASSEGSGGGYGYTF. CDR3 nucleotides: TGTGCCAGCAGTGAGGGGTCAGGGGGCGGGTATGGCTACACCTTC. This rearrangement joins TRBV2 to TRBJ1-2; 8 nucleotides agree with TRBD1. The V gene end was trimmed by 3 bases and the J gene end by 5 bases; junction bases not matched to a gene: 8. The CDR3 is 15 amino acids. Germline CDR1 is SNHLY and CDR2 is FYNNEI.

This clonotype was counted ten times or more. This chain connects TRBV4-1 to TRBJ1-6; D uncertain. V was cut by 0 bases and J by 7 bases, with 10 bases left in between. Germline CDR1 is MGHRA and CDR2 is YSYEKL. The CDR3 sequence is 15 residues long. The CDR3: CASSQDGTVNSPLHF. Written as DNA, the CDR3 is TGCGCCAGCAGCCAAGATGGTACGGTAAATTCACCCCTCCACTTT.

This sequence joins TRBV7-9 and TRBJ2-7, with TRBD1 identical over 7 bases. The junction had 10 bases not matched to a gene; V was cut back by 5 bases and J by 3 bases. The CDR3 sequence is 15 residues long. The germline gives CDR1 SEHNR, CDR2 FQNEAQ (reference sequence). DNA for the CDR3: TGTGCCAGCAGCACGACAGGGACCCATTTCTACGAGCAGTACTTC. Translated, it gives CASSTTGTHFYEQYF.

This clonotype was seen at least ten times. The chain couples TRBV30 to TRBJ1-6; tentatively, D is TRBD1 (6 bases). The CDR3 has 13 amino acids. The germline V gene encodes CDR1 GTSNPN and CDR2 SVGIG (reference sequence). Trimming cost V 8 bases and J 7 bases, with 15 bases left between them. This chain's CDR3 is CALRGTSNSPLHF. As DNA, the CDR3 is TGTGCCCTTAGGGGGACCAGCAATTCACCCCTCCACTTT. The variable domain in full, completed from reference TRBV30 and TRBJ1-6, reads SQTIHQWPATLVQPVGSPLSLECTVEGTSNPNLYWYRQAAGRGLQLLFYSVGIGQISSEVPQNLSASRPQDRQFILSSKKLLLSDSGFYLCALRGTSNSPLHFGNGTRLTVT.

On this clonotype itself: This likely comes from a read error, as the CDR3 has no conserved phenylalanine or tryptophan at its end. The chain carries TRBV20-1 and TRBJ1-6, with D maybe TRBD1 (5 bases). The CDR3 runs to 14 residues. Germline V lookup: CDR1 DFQATT, CDR2 SNEGSKA (reference sequence). Trimming took off 1 base at V and 10 bases at J, with 14 bases between the two ends. The chain's CDR3 is CSARGGISNSPLHL. In nucleotides, the CDR3 is TGCAGTGCTAGAGGGGGGATTAGTAACTCACCCCTCCACTTG.

The CDR3 DNA is TGTGCCAGTAGTGTCCAGGGTGCCTCCTACGAGCAGTACTTC. It is translated as CASSVQGASYEQYF. The rearrangement uses TRBV19 and TRBJ2-7; D may be TRBD1 (5 bases). CDR1 LNHDA and CDR2 SQIVND come from the germline V gene (reference sequence). The CDR3 sequence is 14 residues long. V was cut by 5 bases and J by 0 bases, with 11 bases left in between. The variable domain in full, completed from reference TRBV19 and TRBJ2-7, reads DGGITQSPKYLFRKEGQNVTLSCEQNLNHDAMYWYRQDPGQGLRLIYYSQIVNDFQKGDIAEGYSVSREKKESFPLTVTSAQKNPTAFYLCASSVQGASYEQYFGPGTRLTVT.

This clonotype has just a few counts. The chain uses TRBV6-2 or TRBV6-3 and TRBJ1-1; no clear D gene. The CDR3 contains 15 residues. The V and J ends lost 4 bases and 1 base respectively, with 13 bases between them. Germline CDR1 reads MNHEY; CDR2 reads SVGEGT. CDR3 coding DNA: TGTGCCAGCAGTTCTCCTGGAGGGTGGAACACTGAAGCTTTCTTT. Translation gives CASSSPGGWNTEAFF.

V is TRBV7-9 and J is TRBJ2-7; TRBD1 matches at 9 bases. J lost 6 bases, V lost 4 bases, and 4 bases had no gene match. Per germline, CDR1 SEHNR and CDR2 FQNEAQ (reference sequence). CDR3 length: 13 residues. The CDR3 region has the DNA TGTGCCAGCAGCTCCCGGGGACAGGGCGAGCAGTACTTC. The encoded protein is CASSSRGQGEQYF.

At least ten counts were recorded for this clonotype. The V and J genes are TRBV20-1 and TRBJ2-5; D gene ambiguous. The ends were cut back, 5 bases at V and 1 base at J, with 8 bases in the middle. CDR1 DFQATT and CDR2 SNEGSKA come from the germline V gene (reference sequence). The CDR3 totals 12 residues. CDR3 nucleotides: TGCAGTGCTCTACTACTCCAAGAGACCCAGTACTTC. This codes for CSALLLQETQYF.

This clonotype was found many times. The genes are TRBV5-6 and TRBJ1-5, with a possible D match to TRBD1 (6 bases). CDR3 length: 14 amino acids. Trimming pared 2 bases from V and 5 bases from J, leaving 11 bases between. CDR1 is SGHDT and CDR2 is YYEEEE in the germline V gene. CDR3 sequence (DNA): TGTGCCAGCAGCTTTGACAGGAGTTATCAGCCCCAGCATTTT. Protein product: CASSFDRSYQPQHF.

This clonotype was observed a few times. This chain uses TRBV29-1 with TRBJ2-7; 8 bases map to TRBD2. The ends lost 6 bases at V and 6 bases at J; junction bases unmatched: 10. The CDR3 sequence is 13 residues long. CDR1 and CDR2 from the germline V gene are SQVTM and ANQGSEA. DNA of the CDR3: TGCAGCGTCCCCGGGACTAGTGTTACCGAGCAGTACTTC. Its translation is CSVPGTSVTEQYF.

J is TRBJ2-5 and V is TRBV20-1; D not certain. Germline assignment: CDR1 DFQATT and CDR2 SNEGSKA (reference sequence). V lost 5 bases and J 11 bases, leaving 15 bases between the germline ends. The CDR3 extends over 11 amino acids. The CDR3, as DNA: TGCAGTGCTCCGCCTCAGGTCCCTCAGTACTTC. It translates to CSAPPQVPQYF.

In this sample, this clonotype turned up a few times. This chain joins TRBV2 and TRBJ1-1; a possible D gene is TRBD1 (5 bases). The CDR3 extends over 12 amino acids. Germline loops: CDR1 SNHLY, CDR2 FYNNEI. V gave up 4 bases and J gave up 3 bases, with 6 bases separating them. This CDR3 is CASSGGYTEAFF. The CDR3 bases are TGTGCCAGCAGTGGGGGGTACACTGAAGCTTTCTTT.

The chain recombines TRBV15 with TRBJ2-5; D unclear. The length of the CDR3 is 15 residues. Germline V gene data show CDR1 as LNHNV and CDR2 as YYDKDF (reference sequence). Trimming shortened V by 0 bases and J by 6 bases, and 14 bases separated the two germline ends. The DNA of the CDR3 is TGTGCCACCAGCAGAGATCGCGTACTTTGGCAGACCCAGTACTTC. It yields the protein CATSRDRVLWQTQYF.

This clonotype was seen a few times. The chain links TRBV20-1 to TRBJ2-3; D call uncertain. Germline CDR1 is DFQATT and CDR2 is SNEGSKA (reference sequence). This CDR3 has 10 residues. The ends were cut back, 1 base at V and 6 bases at J, with 2 bases in the middle. The CDR3 DNA reads TGCAGTGCTAGAGGTGATACGCAGTATTTT. It specifies CSARGDTQYF.

This clonotype was detected once. This sequence may be a read error, since a much larger clone differs from it by one base. V is TRBV3-1 and J is TRBJ1-1, with 11 bases identical to TRBD1. The CDR3 is made up of 15 amino acids. Germline values: CDR1 LGHDT, CDR2 YNNKEL (reference sequence). The CDR3 sequence is CASSQGTGGGTEALF. The CDR3 nucleotides are TGTGCCAGCAGTCAAGGGACAGGGGGAGGAACTGAAGCTCTCTTT. Based on the CDR3 plus reference TRBV3-1 and TRBJ1-1, the full variable domain is DTAVSQTPKYLVTQMGNDKSIKCEQNLGHDTMYWYKQDSKKFLKIMFSYNNKELIINETVPNRFSPKSPDKAHLNLHINSLELGDSAVYFCASSQGTGGGTEALFGQGTRLTVV.

This clonotype was seen repeatedly, ten times or more. J is TRBJ2-3 and V is TRBV6-1; the match to TRBD2 covers 8 bases. The CDR3 is 17 residues long. V was clipped by 5 bases and J by 6 bases; unmatched bases: 16. Germline-derived CDR1 and CDR2 are MNHNS and SASEGT. CDR3 loop: CASSKKSGSGVGDTQYF. CDR3 bases: TGTGCCAGCAGTAAAAAAAGCGGGAGTGGGGTTGGCGATACGCAGTATTTT.

This clonotype appeared many times. This rearrangement joins TRBV10-3 to TRBJ1-2, with D perhaps TRBD1 (5 bases). CDR1 is ENHRY, CDR2 SYGVKD, per germline. The CDR3 is made up of 15 amino acids. Trimming took 0 bases from V and 8 from J, leaving 16 bases between them. CDR3 region: CAISESSRASSGYTF. CDR3 coding DNA: TGTGCCATCAGTGAGTCGTCCAGGGCCAGTTCGGGCTACACCTTC.

The V call is TRBV15, the J call TRBJ2-1, with D perhaps matching TRBD2 (6 bases). Deletions cut 8 bases from V and 2 bases from J, with 10 bases between. The CDR3 spans 13 residues. Germline V gene lookup returns CDR1 LNHNV and CDR2 YYDKDF (reference sequence). The CDR3 loop reads CATETSPYNEQFF. CDR3 nucleotides: TGTGCCACCGAAACTAGCCCCTACAATGAGCAGTTCTTC.